The clone carrying this TCR beta chain showed up just a few times. What it binds is unknown. These data are taken from a study of a mutant IDH1 vaccine in newly diagnosed glioma. This CDR3 region has 15 residues. Germline V gene sequence: CDR1 SGHVS, CDR2 FQNEAQ. J lost 8 bases, V lost 5 bases, and 8 bases had no gene match. TCRdb keeps only in-frame clones here, not all; method: immunoSEQ multiplex PCR. The data show about 59,000 clones, roughly 80% seen once. Time point of the sample: week 47, end of study. One vaccine dose held 300 ug of mutant IDH1 20-mer peptide and came with topical imiquimod. Patients in the study were vaccinated eight times, receiving shots in weeks 1, 3, 5, 7, 11, 15, 19 and 23.

The receptor was isolated from a man aged 25 to 40 with glioma. This chain joins TRBV7-8 and TRBJ1-5, with 11 bases matching TRBD1. This material consisted of PBMCs, taken from a glioma patient whose treatment included an IDH1 peptide vaccine. This CDR3 reads CASSHGTGGFEPQHF. The CDR3 region has the DNA TGTGCCAGCAGCCATGGGACAGGGGGTTTCGAGCCCCAGCATTTT.